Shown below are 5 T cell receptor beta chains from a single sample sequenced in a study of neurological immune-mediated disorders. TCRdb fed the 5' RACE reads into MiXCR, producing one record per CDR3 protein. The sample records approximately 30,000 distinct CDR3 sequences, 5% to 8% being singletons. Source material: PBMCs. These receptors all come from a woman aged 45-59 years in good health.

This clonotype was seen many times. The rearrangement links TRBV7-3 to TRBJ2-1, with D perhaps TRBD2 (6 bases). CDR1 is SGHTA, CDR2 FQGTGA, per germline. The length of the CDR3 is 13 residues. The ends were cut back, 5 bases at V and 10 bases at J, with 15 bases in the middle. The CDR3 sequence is CASSTQTSGEQFF. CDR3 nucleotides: TGTGCCAGCAGCACCCAGACTAGTGGGGAGCAGTTCTTC.

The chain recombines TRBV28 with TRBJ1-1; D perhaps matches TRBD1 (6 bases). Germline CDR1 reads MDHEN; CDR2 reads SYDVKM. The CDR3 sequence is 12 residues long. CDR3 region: CATKGGWTEAFF. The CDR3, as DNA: TGTGCAACCAAGGGGGGTTGGACTGAAGCTTTCTTT. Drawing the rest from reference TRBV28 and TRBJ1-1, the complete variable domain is DVKVTQSSRYLVKRTGEKVFLECVQDMDHENMFWYRQDPGLGLRLIYFSYDVKMKEKGDIPEGYSVSREKKERFSLILESASTNQTSMYLCATKGGWTEAFFGQGTRLTVV.

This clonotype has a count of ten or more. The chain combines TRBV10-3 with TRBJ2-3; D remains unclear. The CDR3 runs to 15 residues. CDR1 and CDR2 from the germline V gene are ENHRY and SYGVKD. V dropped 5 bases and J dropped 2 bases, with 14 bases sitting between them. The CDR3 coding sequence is TGTGCCATCAGTCTCCAGGACCAAAACACAGATACGCAGTATTTT. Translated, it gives CAISLQDQNTDTQYF.

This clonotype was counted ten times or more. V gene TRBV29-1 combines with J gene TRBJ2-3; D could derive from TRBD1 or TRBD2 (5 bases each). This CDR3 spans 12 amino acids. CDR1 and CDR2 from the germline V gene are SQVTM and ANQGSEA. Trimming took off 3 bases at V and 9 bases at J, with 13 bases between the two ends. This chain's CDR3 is CSVEAGAGTQYF. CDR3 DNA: TGCAGCGTTGAGGCCGGGGCAGGAACGCAGTATTTT.

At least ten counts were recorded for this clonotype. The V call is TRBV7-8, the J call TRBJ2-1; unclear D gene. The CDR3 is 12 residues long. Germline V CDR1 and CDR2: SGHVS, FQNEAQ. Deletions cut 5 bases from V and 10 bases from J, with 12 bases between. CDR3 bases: TGTGCCAGCAGCCGGCCTATCCCCGAGCAGTTCTTC. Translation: CASSRPIPEQFF.